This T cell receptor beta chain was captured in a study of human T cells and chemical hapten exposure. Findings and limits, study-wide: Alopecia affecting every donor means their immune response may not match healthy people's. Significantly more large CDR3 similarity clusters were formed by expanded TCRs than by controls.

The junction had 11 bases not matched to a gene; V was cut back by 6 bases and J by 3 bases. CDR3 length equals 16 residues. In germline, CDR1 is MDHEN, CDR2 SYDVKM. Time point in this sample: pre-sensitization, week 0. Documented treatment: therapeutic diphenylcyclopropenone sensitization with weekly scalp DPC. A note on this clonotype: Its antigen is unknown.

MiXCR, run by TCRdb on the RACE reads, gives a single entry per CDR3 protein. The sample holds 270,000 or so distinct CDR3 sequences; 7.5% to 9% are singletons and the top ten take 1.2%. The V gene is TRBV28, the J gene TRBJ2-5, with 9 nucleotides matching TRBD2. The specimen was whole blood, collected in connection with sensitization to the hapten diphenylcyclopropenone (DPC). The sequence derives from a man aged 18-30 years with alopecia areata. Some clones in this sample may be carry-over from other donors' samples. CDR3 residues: CASSHRLAVTEETQYF. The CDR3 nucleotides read TGTGCCAGCAGCCACCGACTAGCGGTAACGGAAGAGACCCAGTACTTC.